These T cell receptor beta chains were read from a single sample in a study of CD8 T cells in ankylosing spondylitis. Via MiXCR, TCRdb re-called the 5' RACE reads, giving one row per CDR3 protein. The data show 90,000 to 120,000 distinct CDR3 sequences, about 24% seen once. The sample taken for sequencing was synovial fluid, either unsorted or a sorted T cell fraction (not recorded which). These receptors all stem from a male donor with ankylosing spondylitis. Each CDR3 is given with its conserved first and last residue. The D gene is left open where the match is weak. Size values are once, few and many counts, or a class for expanded clones, and some rows have none.

D	V	size	J	DNA	CDR3
TRBD1	TRBV6-1	NA	TRBJ1-1	TGTGCCTCTAACAGGGGGAAAATGAACACTGAAGCTTTCTTT	CASNRGKMNTEAFF
TRBD2	TRBV11-2	few	TRBJ2-1	TGTGCCAGCAGCTTGGGACTAGCCGGTAATGAGCAGTTCTTC	CASSLGLAGNEQFF
NA	TRBV19	NA	TRBJ2-1	TGTGCCAGTTCGAAGGGAGTCTCCTACAATGAGCAGTTCTTC	CASSKGVSYNEQFF
NA	TRBV12-3/TRBV12-4	NA	TRBJ1-1	TGTGCCAGCACCGCGGGCAGGATGAACACTGAAGCTTTCTTT	CASTAGRMNTEAFF
NA	TRBV7-8	NA	TRBJ2-5	TGTGCCAGCAGCTTAGCCCGGGACAAGGCGGGAAAGACCCAGTACTTC	CASSLARDKAGKTQYF
NA	TRBV2	NA	TRBJ2-5	TGTGCCAGCAGACAAGGGGAGACCCAGTACTTC	CASRQGETQYF
NA	TRBV18	few	TRBJ2-7	TGTGCCAGCTCCGGAGACTCCGACTCCTACGAGCAGTACTTC	CASSGDSDSYEQYF
TRBD2	TRBV24-1	NA	TRBJ2-1	TGTGCCACCAGTGTGGCTAGCGGGAGGGATGAGCAGTTCTTC	CATSVASGRDEQFF
NA	TRBV7-2	NA	TRBJ1-3	TGTGCCAGCAGTTGGGCCGGGGCTCAAAACACCATATATTTT	CASSWAGAQNTIYF
NA	TRBV12-3/TRBV12-4	NA	TRBJ1-2	TGTGCCAGCAGACAAACGCACGGGGGACAACCGGGCTACACCTTC	CASRQTHGGQPGYTF
NA	TRBV20-1	NA	TRBJ2-5	TGCAGTGCTAGACTGGGAGAGACCCAGTACTTC	CSARLGETQYF
TRBD1	TRBV4-1	NA	TRBJ1-1	TGCGCCAGCAGCCCCCGGGGACAGGGGGACACTGAAGCTTTCTTT	CASSPRGQGDTEAFF
NA	TRBV21-1	NA	TRBJ1-3	TGTGCCAGCAGAACCGGGACCGCGGGAAACACCATATATTTT	CASRTGTAGNTIYF
TRBD2	TRBV11-2	NA	TRBJ2-1	TGTGCCAGCAGCTTTCTTAGCGGGAGTTCCTACAATGAGCAGTTCTTC	CASSFLSGSSYNEQFF
NA	TRBV11-2	NA	TRBJ2-1	TGTGCCAGCAGCTTCGGGGGAATCTACAATGAGCAGTTCTTC	CASSFGGIYNEQFF
NA	TRBV27	NA	TRBJ2-2	TGTGCCAGCAGCCCTGGTTTGATCAGGGCAGGGGAGCTGTTTTTT	CASSPGLIRAGELFF
NA	TRBV12-3/TRBV12-4	NA	TRBJ2-5	TGTGCCAGCAGCTCAAGGACGGGCCGGGAGACCCAGTACTTC	CASSSRTGRETQYF
TRBD1	TRBV7-9	few	TRBJ1-5	TGTGCCAGCAGCACCGACAGGGAAATCAATCAGCCCCAGCATTTT	CASSTDREINQPQHF
TRBD1	TRBV12-3/TRBV12-4	few	TRBJ2-3	TGTGCCAGCAGTCAGCAGACAGGGGGGATCACAGATACGCAGTATTTT	CASSQQTGGITDTQYF
NA	TRBV7-9	few	TRBJ1-1	TGTGCCAGCAGCTTATTGACAGAGAACACTGAAGCTTTCTTT	CASSLLTENTEAFF
TRBD2	TRBV20-1	NA	TRBJ2-3	TGCAGTGCTAGGGCCCGGTCCCAACTAGCGGGAGGAATAGATACGCAGTATTTT	CSARARSQLAGGIDTQYF
TRBD1	TRBV7-8	NA	TRBJ1-5	TGTGCCAGCAGCTTAGTCGACAGGGGTTCTCGTCAGCCCCAGCATTTT	CASSLVDRGSRQPQHF
NA	TRBV18	many	TRBJ2-3	TGTGCCAGCTCGACAAACAGGGAAGACACGCAGTATTTT	CASSTNREDTQYF
NA	TRBV10-1	NA	TRBJ2-7	TGCGCCAGCAGTGACATTGGGACAAGTTACGAGCAGTACTTC	CASSDIGTSYEQYF
NA	TRBV5-1	NA	TRBJ2-5	TGCGCCAGCAGCTTGACCTACCAAGAGACCCAGTACTTC	CASSLTYQETQYF
NA	TRBV25-1	many	TRBJ1-1	TGTGCCAGCAGTGAAATGGAGGGAAGTACTGAAGCTTTCTTT	CASSEMEGSTEAFF
NA	TRBV5-1	few	TRBJ1-4	TGCGCCAGCAGGGTCAGGATCGAGGAAAAACTGTTTTTT	CASRVRIEEKLFF
NA	TRBV3-1	NA	TRBJ2-3	TGTGCCAGCAGCTTAACACTCCTCGGGGGCACAGATACGCAGTATTTT	CASSLTLLGGTDTQYF
NA	TRBV20-1	NA	TRBJ2-5	TGCAGTGCTGAGGACAGCGTGGCCCCGCAAGAGACCCAGTACTTC	CSAEDSVAPQETQYF
NA	TRBV20-1	NA	TRBJ1-6	TGCAGTGCTAGAGATCGGAGTGGTCCCCTCCACTTT	CSARDRSGPLHF
TRBD1	TRBV2	few	TRBJ2-7	TGTGCCAGCAGTTATAACCCCACAGGGGGTCCTTTCTACGAGCAGTACTTC	CASSYNPTGGPFYEQYF
NA	TRBV12-3/TRBV12-4	few	TRBJ2-1	TGTGCCAGCACCCTGGACTTAGATGAGCAGTTCTTC	CASTLDLDEQFF
TRBD2	TRBV7-2	NA	TRBJ2-7	TGTGCCAGCAGCTTAGGGGCTAGCGGGAGTTTAACCTACGAGCAGTACTTC	CASSLGASGSLTYEQYF
NA	TRBV12-3/TRBV12-4	few	TRBJ1-2	TGTGCCAGCAGTTTAGACGAGGTCTTCTATGGCTACACCTTC	CASSLDEVFYGYTF
NA	TRBV11-2	NA	TRBJ2-3	TGTGCCAGCAGCTTAGTAAGGCCGGTGGACACAGATACGCAGTATTTT	CASSLVRPVDTDTQYF
TRBD2	TRBV13	NA	TRBJ2-6	TGTGCCAGCAGCTTAGAGGGCGGGAGCTCTGGGGCCAACGTCCTGACTTTC	CASSLEGGSSGANVLTF
NA	TRBV7-9	few	TRBJ1-1	TGTGCCAGCAGCACGGGATGGAACACTGAAGCTTTCTTT	CASSTGWNTEAFF
NA	TRBV5-6	few	TRBJ2-4	TGTGCCAGCAGCTCCCGGGACTTGCTCTACTACATTCAGTACTTC	CASSSRDLLYYIQYF
TRBD2	TRBV7-9	few	TRBJ2-2	TGTGCCAGCAGCTATAGGACTAGGGTCACCGGGGAGCTGTTTTTT	CASSYRTRVTGELFF
NA	TRBV6-6	NA	TRBJ2-1	TGTGCCAGCGGGCTAGCGCAATACAATGAGCAGTTCTTC	CASGLAQYNEQFF
TRBD2	TRBV11-2	NA	TRBJ2-3	TGTGCCAGCAGCTCGGGACTAGCGGGAGTCTTTAGCACAGATACGCAGTATTTT	CASSSGLAGVFSTDTQYF
TRBD2	TRBV4-2	NA	TRBJ2-3	TGTGCCAGCAGCCAAGGTTTGATCGCAGGGAGGGCAGATACGCAGTATTTT	CASSQGLIAGRADTQYF
NA	TRBV29-1	few	TRBJ1-2	TGCAGCGTTGTTCGGGCTACCTATGGCTACACCTTC	CSVVRATYGYTF
NA	TRBV7-8	many	TRBJ2-7	TGTGCCAGCAGCTCTGGCGGAGTCGAGCAGTACTTC	CASSSGGVEQYF
TRBD2	TRBV7-2	few	TRBJ2-3	TGTGCCAGCAGCATTACTAGCGGGAGAGGGTCCAATACGCAGTATTTT	CASSITSGRGSNTQYF
NA	TRBV6-1	many	TRBJ2-7	TGTGCCAGCAGTGACTTTAGCATCTCCTACGAGCAGTACTTC	CASSDFSISYEQYF
NA	TRBV5-1	few	TRBJ2-2	TGCGCCAGCAGCACTGACAGAGCGAACACCGGGGAGCTGTTTTTT	CASSTDRANTGELFF
TRBD2	TRBV2	NA	TRBJ2-2	TGTGCCAGCAGTGCGTCTAGCGGGAGGGCTTCCACCGGGGAGCTGTTTTTT	CASSASSGRASTGELFF
TRBD1	TRBV9	many	TRBJ2-3	TGTGCCAGCAGCCCCCGGACAGGGGATAATACGCAGTATTTT	CASSPRTGDNTQYF
TRBD1	TRBV11-3	NA	TRBJ2-1	TGTGCCAGCAGCCCAAGAAGGGGGCCCAATGAGCAGTTCTTC	CASSPRRGPNEQFF
TRBD1	TRBV7-2	few	TRBJ2-7	TGTGCCAGCAGCTTGGGGACAGGCCCCTACGAGCAGTACTTC	CASSLGTGPYEQYF
TRBD1	TRBV29-1	NA	TRBJ1-1	TGCAGCGTTCCCAGGGGGGGGGTGGTGAACACTGAAGCTTACTTT	CSVPRGGVVNTEAYF
NA	TRBV28	NA	TRBJ1-6	TGTGCCAGCAGGGTGGGACAATTGGGTTCACCCCTCCACTTT	CASRVGQLGSPLHF
NA	TRBV5-1	NA	TRBJ2-3	TGCGCCAGCAGTCGCGCCGGGCCGCGCACAGATACGCAGTATTTT	CASSRAGPRTDTQYF
TRBD2	TRBV7-2	few	TRBJ2-1	TGTGCCAGCAGCATTAGCGGGAGGTCATATTATGAGCAGTTCTTC	CASSISGRSYYEQFF
NA	TRBV6-5	many	TRBJ1-1	TGTGCCAGCAGTTATTCCTTTTCGAACACTGAAGCTTTCTTT	CASSYSFSNTEAFF
TRBD1	TRBV20-1	few	TRBJ1-2	TGCAGTGCCCACCCAGCAGGGACAGTTTATGGCTACACCTTC	CSAHPAGTVYGYTF
NA	TRBV29-1	NA	TRBJ1-2	TGCAGCGTACCGGACAGTCCCTATGGCTACACCTTC	CSVPDSPYGYTF
NA	TRBV11-2	few	TRBJ2-4	TGTGCCAGCAGCTTATATCGGTCAGATAAAAACATTCAGTACTTC	CASSLYRSDKNIQYF